The 25 T cell receptor beta chains below were found in one sample sequenced in a study of blood T cell repertoires in COVID-19. Generated by immunoSEQ multiplex PCR, the TCRdb table keeps only in-frame clones and is missing some. The data show some 80,000 clones, with under 80% seen just once and roughly 20% held by the top ten. Sequenced material: peripheral blood. All receptors derive from an elderly woman with active or convalescent COVID-19.

This clone was seen at least ten times. V and J are TRBV28 and TRBJ1-2, with 7 bases that match TRBD1. The trim removed 5 bases at V and 1 base at J, leaving 10 bases unmatched. Germline V gene sequence: CDR1 MDHEN, CDR2 SYDVKM. The CDR3 is 16 residues long. The CDR3 region is CASSTAQGGFNYGYTF. Written as DNA, the CDR3 is TGTGCCAGCAGTACGGCGCAGGGGGGATTTAACTATGGCTACACCTTC.

The chain uses TRBV19 and TRBJ1-1; D ambiguous. This CDR3 contains 12 residues. The V end lost 10 bases, the J end lost 1 base, and 10 bases lay between the germline ends. The germline CDR1 and CDR2 sequences are LNHDA and SQIVND (reference sequence). In DNA, the CDR3 is TGTGCCACCCGGACTGGGAACACTGAAGCTTTCTTT. It translates to CATRTGNTEAFF.

This chain links TRBV6-2 or TRBV6-3 with TRBJ2-4, with TRBD1 matching 8 bases. Germline V gene lookup returns CDR1 MNHEY and CDR2 SVGEGT. The CDR3 sequence is 14 residues long. V lost 2 bases, J lost 9 bases, and 6 bases stayed unmatched. The CDR3 sequence: CASSYGTGGSIQYF. The CDR3 DNA is TGTGCCAGCAGTTACGGGACAGGCGGCTCCATTCAGTACTTC.

The CDR3 nucleotides read TGTGCCAGCAGTTACACCGCACAGGGGGCGGACTATGGCTACACCTTC. Translation: CASSYTAQGADYGYTF. The genes are TRBV6-6 and TRBJ1-2; 9 bases are shared with TRBD1. The CDR3 is 16 amino acids. Losses at the gene ends were 2 bases for V and 3 bases for J; bases not matched to a gene: 7. Looked up from germline, CDR1 is MNHNY and CDR2 is SVGAGI (reference sequence).

As concerns this clone: Other DNA sequences in this specimen translate into the identical CDR3. The rearrangement joins TRBV28 to TRBJ1-1; the D gene is possibly TRBD1 (5 bases). Trimming took 2 bases from V and 1 from J, leaving 5 bases between them. The CDR3 covers 13 residues. Per germline, CDR1 MDHEN and CDR2 SYDVKM. CDR3 nucleotides: TGTGCCAGCAGTTTAGACAGGAACACTGAAGCTTTCTTT. Its translation: CASSLDRNTEAFF.

This rearrangement joins TRBV28 to TRBJ1-4; 10 positions agree with TRBD1. This CDR3 has 15 residues. Losses at the gene ends were 2 bases for V and 8 bases for J; bases not matched to a gene: 5. Germline V lookup: CDR1 MDHEN, CDR2 SYDVKM. In nucleotides, the CDR3 is TGTGCCAGCAGTTTAAGCGGACAGGGGGTAGAAAAACTGTTTTTT. Translated: CASSLSGQGVEKLFF.

CDR3 residues: CASSSYGGPETGELFF. In nucleotides, the CDR3 is TGTGCCAGCAGCTCTTACGGGGGGCCGGAGACCGGGGAGCTGTTTTTT. The chain has TRBV6-2 or TRBV6-3 and TRBJ2-2; D is perhaps TRBD2 (7 bases). V shed 6 bases and J shed 5 bases, with 19 bases lying between them. This CDR3 comprises 16 residues. Looked up from germline, CDR1 is MNHEY and CDR2 is SVGEGT.

This sequence joins TRBV3-1 (or the pseudogene TRBV3-2) and TRBJ2-7; 9 positions match TRBD1. Germline assignment: CDR1 LGHDT and CDR2 YNNKEL (reference sequence). The CDR3 has 17 residues. J lost 5 bases, V lost 3 bases, and 14 bases had no gene match. CDR3 nucleotide sequence: TGTGCCAGCAGCCACATAACTCAGGGACAGGGATTGGACGAGCAGTACTTC. This codes for CASSHITQGQGLDEQYF.

This clone is a singleton in its sample. This chain joins TRBV6-1 and TRBJ1-5; no definite D call. Germline lookup yields CDR1 MNHNS and CDR2 SASEGT. Trimming stripped 1 base from V and 1 base from J, with 8 bases between. The CDR3 loop spans 15 amino acids. The CDR3 reads CASSEDAGSNQPQHF. The CDR3, as DNA: TGTGCCAGCAGTGAAGACGCAGGAAGCAATCAGCCCCAGCATTTT.

The rearrangement joins TRBV7-6 to TRBJ1-1, with TRBD1 matching over 8 bases. V lost 0 bases and J lost 4; bases outside the gene matches: 13. Germline values: CDR1 SGHVS, CDR2 FNYEAQ. This CDR3 has 18 amino acids. The CDR3 region has the DNA TGTGCCAGCAGCTTAGCGTCCCAGGGGGCCCAGTTAACCACTGAAGCTTTCTTT. Its protein is CASSLASQGAQLTTEAFF.

This clone was observed a few times. Written as DNA, the CDR3 is TGTGCCAGCAGTTTCACCCGGGACAGTTTTGAAGCTTTCTTT. Translated, it gives CASSFTRDSFEAFF. This chain links TRBV7-2 with TRBJ1-1, with 7 bases that match TRBD1. The CDR3 is made up of 14 amino acids. Unmatched junction bases numbered 11, after V lost 6 bases and J lost 7 bases. Germline loops: CDR1 SGHTA, CDR2 FQGNSA.

The chain joins TRBV4-1 to TRBJ2-1; 13 bases map to TRBD2. The CDR3 consists of 15 residues. V was pared by 5 bases and J by 7 bases, with 5 bases of the junction left unmatched. Germline values: CDR1 MGHRA, CDR2 YSYEKL. Here the CDR3 DNA reads TGCGCCAGCAGCGAGACTAGCGGGGGGCAGAATGAGCAGTTCTTC. Protein product: CASSETSGGQNEQFF.

The chain is built from TRBV6-5 and TRBJ1-5, with D unclear. V lost 7 bases to trimming and J lost 3 bases, with 13 bases between them. Germline V gene sequence: CDR1 MNHEY, CDR2 SVGAGI. The CDR3 spans 14 residues. As DNA, the CDR3 is TGTGCCAGCATTCCAAGTAGATTCAATCAGCCCCAGCATTTT. It encodes CASIPSRFNQPQHF.

V gene TRBV7-9 combines with J gene TRBJ1-4, with D uncertain. This CDR3 comprises 11 residues. V was pared by 5 bases and J by 8 bases, with 6 bases between. Germline V gene lookup returns CDR1 SEHNR and CDR2 FQNEAQ (reference sequence). The CDR3 nucleotides read TGTGCCAGCAGCCGACAAGAAAAACTGTTTTTT. Amino acid sequence: CASSRQEKLFF.

CDR3 amino acids: CASSDRDNNQPQHF. As DNA, the CDR3 is TGTGCCAGCAGCGACCGGGACAACAATCAGCCCCAGCATTTT. V is TRBV6-2 or TRBV6-3 and J is TRBJ1-5, with a possible D match to TRBD1 (6 bases). V gave up 6 bases and J gave up 3 bases, with 12 bases separating them. The germline V gene encodes CDR1 MNHEY and CDR2 SVGEGT. The CDR3 is made up of 14 amino acids.

This chain joins TRBV3-1 (or the pseudogene TRBV3-2) and TRBJ1-2, with D tentatively TRBD1 (6 bases). CDR1 is LGHDT and CDR2 is YNNKEL in the germline V gene (reference sequence). Trimming pared 4 bases from V and 6 bases from J, leaving 21 bases between. The CDR3 loop spans 16 amino acids. The CDR3 spells CASSPLGSPGDNGYTF. DNA for the CDR3: TGTGCCAGCAGCCCATTGGGGTCTCCTGGGGACAATGGCTACACCTTC.

This sequence joins TRBV5-4 and TRBJ1-2; maybe TRBD1 (6 bases). This CDR3 comprises 20 residues. The V and J ends lost 4 bases and 4 bases respectively, with 32 bases between them. Germline V gives CDR1 SGHNT, CDR2 YYREEE (reference sequence). CDR3 DNA sequence: TGTGCCAGCAGCATCTCACAGGGAGCAGCCCCACTGGTCGGTAGCTATGGCTACACCTTC. This gives the protein CASSISQGAAPLVGSYGYTF.

The gene calls are TRBV7-2 and TRBJ2-1, with TRBD1 identical over 11 bases. Germline loops: CDR1 SGHTA, CDR2 FQGNSA. The CDR3 totals 16 residues. V shed 1 base, J shed 7 bases, and the junction held 6 bases outside the gene matches. As DNA, the CDR3 is TGTGCCAGCAGCTTAGTCTGGACAGGGGGCAGGAATGAGCAGTTCTTC. Its translation: CASSLVWTGGRNEQFF.

This sequence joins TRBV18 and TRBJ1-3; 8 bases agree with TRBD1. The CDR3 length is 17 residues. Germline lookup yields CDR1 KGHSH and CDR2 LQKENI. With V trimmed by 3 bases and J by 4 bases, 11 bases remained unmatched. The CDR3 loop is CASSPTPQGATGNTIYF. CDR3 sequence (DNA): TGTGCCAGCTCACCGACCCCGCAGGGGGCGACAGGAAACACCATATATTTT.

The chain combines TRBV5-6 with TRBJ2-2; D remains ambiguous. The germline gives CDR1 SGHDT, CDR2 YYEEEE. Between the trimmed V and J ends, which lost 4 bases and 6 bases, there was a span of 13 bases. The CDR3 has 14 residues. CDR3 coding DNA: TGTGCCAGCAGCCCCTTCCCTGCGGCCGGGGAGCTGTTTTTT. It is translated as CASSPFPAAGELFF.

This chain links TRBV5-4 with TRBJ2-7; possibly TRBD1 for D (6 bases). V was trimmed by 4 bases and J by 5 bases, leaving 13 bases between them. The CDR3 has 13 amino acids. Germline assignment: CDR1 SGHNT and CDR2 YYREEE (reference sequence). In DNA, the CDR3 is TGTGCCAGCAGCCAACAGGGTGAGGACGAGCAGTACTTC. The encoded protein is CASSQQGEDEQYF.

The chain employs TRBV5-1 and TRBJ2-7, with 13 bases matching TRBD2. Trimming took 4 bases from V and 3 from J; bases not matched to a gene: 4. The CDR3 is 15 amino acids. CDR1 is SGHRS and CDR2 is YFSETQ in the germline V gene. CDR3 sequence: CASSKGTSGVYEQYF. For the CDR3, the DNA is TGCGCCAGCAGCAAAGGGACTAGCGGGGTCTACGAGCAGTACTTC.

The chain is built from TRBV6-5 and TRBJ1-3, with D possibly TRBD1 on 6 matching bases. The CDR3 contains 16 residues. The germline V gene encodes CDR1 MNHEY and CDR2 SVGAGI. Trimming pared 0 bases from V and 0 bases from J, leaving 9 bases between. The CDR3 DNA reads TGTGCCAGCAGTTACTCAGGACAGACCTCTGGAAACACCATATATTTT. It translates to CASSYSGQTSGNTIYF.

Remarks on this clone: The sample has other DNA sequences that encode this CDR3 too. J is TRBJ1-4 and V is TRBV5-1; TRBD1 agrees at 8 bases. This CDR3 has 14 amino acids. Germline CDR1 reads SGHRS; CDR2 reads YFSETQ. J gave up 8 bases and V 4 bases, and 7 bases lay outside the gene matches. In nucleotides, the CDR3 is TGCGCCAGCAGCCCTGGACAGGGCGGGGAAAAACTGTTTTTT. It translates to CASSPGQGGEKLFF.

V and J are TRBV30 and TRBJ1-6; 9 bases align to TRBD1. This CDR3 has 16 amino acids. Trimming cost V 5 bases and J 6 bases; bases outside gene matches: 11. Germline V gene sequence: CDR1 GTSNPN, CDR2 SVGIG (reference sequence). The DNA of the CDR3 is TGTGCCTGGTCCCCTGGACAGGGGCTCGGTAATTCACCCCTCCACTTT. This encodes CAWSPGQGLGNSPLHF.